This T cell receptor (beta chain) was obtained from a study of blood T cells in healthy people across ages. With respect to this clonotype: Its antigen is not identified. Germline and junction disagree at one end, which may indicate a read error.

The CDR3 loop spans 13 amino acids. Germline V gene data show CDR1 as SSHAT and CDR2 as FNYEAQ (reference sequence). PCR was performed a second time for about 6 to 11 cycles using a sample-barcoded 5' primer and a J-beta primer mix. Each cDNA molecule received a tag from a template-switch adaptor that had 12 random nucleotides. One entry per CDR3 protein results from TCRdb running MiXCR on the 5' RACE reads. Found here are about 1.8 million distinct CDR3 sequences, around 48% of them singletons; the top ten hold over 2%. Study-level points and caveats: Because sorting was not performed, PBMCs prevented conclusive naive versus antigen-experienced comparison. Relative to aged donors, long-lived donors carried more naive CD4+ cells and displayed higher diversity.

This chain connects TRBV7-7 to TRBJ1-1; D gene unclear. The receptor comes from a woman in her thirties or forties in good health. The sequenced sample was blood. CDR3 DNA sequence: TGTGCTAGCAGCTTAGCGGAGGGCCGAAAGGCTTTCTTT. Its translation is CASSLAEGRKAFF.